This T cell receptor (beta chain) was captured in a study of blood T cells in healthy people across ages. Study results and caveats: Observed TCR beta diversity showed a strong correlation with the percentage of naive T cells as measured by flow cytometry.

A second roughly 6 to 11 cycle PCR used barcoded and J-beta primers. Using its own MiXCR run on the 5' RACE reads, TCRdb lists one record per CDR3 protein. The table records 800,000 or so distinct CDR3 sequences, 35% to 60% of them present only once. This CDR3 has 16 residues. Germline CDR1 and CDR2: LGHNA and YNFKEQ. Trimming stripped 0 bases from V and 4 bases from J, with 13 bases between. PBMCs were isolated at a quantity of at least 7 million per sample. On this clonotype itself: Its antigen is not identified.

This TCR came from a man older than 75 in good health. The sequencing sample was made of blood. The chain recombines TRBV4-2 with TRBJ1-5; tentative D call: TRBD1 (5 bases). The CDR3: CASSQDPQGWNQPQHF. For the CDR3, the DNA is TGTGCCAGCAGCCAAGATCCGCAGGGATGGAATCAGCCCCAGCATTTT.